The 19 T cell receptor beta chains in this list originate from one sample, sequenced in a study of T cells in Graves' hyperthyroidism and ophthalmopathy. Amplified TCR beta CDR3 regions derived from RNA transcripts. Primed by the HTBI set, a first-round RT-PCR was run on the TCR CDR3. TCRdb used MiXCR to reprocess the multiplex PCR reads, holding one entry per CDR3 protein. The sample consists of 500,000 to 750,000 distinct CDR3 sequences, around 14% of them appearing once. Sequencing was done on a sample of blood. The receptors come from a woman aged 25 to 39 with Graves' hyperthyroidism.

Many counts were recorded for this clonotype. The rearrangement joins TRBV15 to TRBJ1-1; 7 positions match TRBD1. V trimming: 5 bases; J trimming: 3 bases; junction bases outside the gene matches: 15. In germline, CDR1 is LNHNV, CDR2 YYDKDF (reference sequence). This CDR3 has 17 amino acids. The CDR3 region has the DNA TGTGCCACCAGCCCTCGCCGTTCAGGGGGAGGTCACACTGAAGCTTTCTTT. Residues: CATSPRRSGGGHTEAFF.

This clonotype was observed at least ten times. The DNA for the CDR3 is TGTGCCGGAGACCAGGGGGCTGGGGCCAACGTCCTGACTTTC. Translation: CAGDQGAGANVLTF. The J gene is TRBJ2-6, the V gene TRBV30; 7 bases map to TRBD1. J was trimmed by 2 bases and V by 8 bases; bases with no gene match: 6. The length of the CDR3 is 14 residues. CDR1 GTSNPN and CDR2 SVGIG come from the germline V gene (reference sequence).

This clonotype was picked up a small number of times. The genes are TRBV3-1 and TRBJ2-7; TRBD2 matches 13 bases. The germline CDR1 and CDR2 sequences are LGHDT and YNNKEL (reference sequence). The CDR3 runs 18 residues. J was trimmed by 1 base and V by 1 base; bases with no gene match: 7. The CDR3 region has the DNA TGTGCCAGCAGCCAAGGTCGGACTAGCGGGAGAACTTCCTACGAGCAGTACTTC. Its translation: CASSQGRTSGRTSYEQYF.

V gene TRBV5-1 combines with J gene TRBJ2-1, with D possibly TRBD1 on 5 matching bases. CDR1 and CDR2 (germline): SGHRS, YFSETQ. The CDR3 is 15 residues long. Trimming removed 4 bases from V and 6 bases from J, with 17 bases in between. The CDR3 loop is CASSQVGLASNEQFF. The CDR3 nucleotides are TGCGCCAGCAGCCAAGTGGGGCTTGCGTCCAATGAGCAGTTCTTC.

This clonotype showed up many times. The chain couples TRBV27 to TRBJ2-1; tentative D call: TRBD1 (5 bases). The V gene lost 8 bases and the J gene lost 10 bases, with 18 bases spanning the gap. This CDR3 is built from 13 residues. Germline lookup yields CDR1 MNHEY and CDR2 SMNVEV (reference sequence). The CDR3 nucleotides read TGTGCCAGCCGCCCGGACACCTCTAACGAGCAGTTCTTC. Its protein product is CASRPDTSNEQFF.

This clonotype was seen ten or more times. The V gene is TRBV11-2, the J gene TRBJ2-3; 8 bases line up with TRBD1. Per germline, CDR1 SGHAT and CDR2 FQNNGV. The CDR3 is made up of 14 amino acids. The V segment lost 5 bases and the J segment 3 bases; nucleotides outside the gene matches: 4. The CDR3 region has the DNA TGTGCCAGCAGCAGGACAGGGTTGACAGATACGCAGTATTTT. Encoded protein: CASSRTGLTDTQYF.

This clonotype was recorded many times. The DNA for the CDR3 is TGTGCCTGGAGTGTAGGACTGGATCAGCCCCAGCATTTT. The encoded protein is CAWSVGLDQPQHF. The chain is built from TRBV30 and TRBJ1-5; D is undetermined. V dropped 0 bases and J dropped 5 bases, with 8 bases sitting between them. The CDR3 totals 13 residues. The germline gives CDR1 GTSNPN, CDR2 SVGIG (reference sequence).

At least ten counts were recorded for this clonotype. The V and J genes are TRBV7-8 and TRBJ2-7, with D possibly being TRBD1 (5 bases). The V gene's germline CDR1 is SGHVS and CDR2 FQNEAQ. This CDR3 comprises 15 residues. The germline V and J ends were trimmed by 5 bases and 2 bases, with 16 bases remaining between them. The CDR3, as DNA: TGTGCCAGCAGCCCGAACAGGATTGGGCCCTACGAGCAGTACTTC. Translation gives CASSPNRIGPYEQYF.

This clonotype was counted many times. The chain is built from TRBV5-5 and TRBJ2-7, with TRBD1 identical over 10 bases. With V trimmed by 4 bases and J by 2 bases, 3 bases remained unmatched. The germline V gene encodes CDR1 SGHKS and CDR2 YYEKEE (reference sequence). The CDR3 contains 14 residues. The CDR3 sequence: CASSRGTGAYEQYF. For the CDR3, the DNA is TGTGCCAGCAGCCGAGGGACAGGGGCCTACGAGCAGTACTTC.

This clonotype was counted ten times or more. CDR3 DNA sequence: TGTGCCACCAGAGCCCAAGGGGGCGGGGAGCTGTTTTTT. Translated, it gives CATRAQGGGELFF. V gene TRBV24-1 combines with J gene TRBJ2-2; the D gene is possibly TRBD1 (6 bases). There are 13 residues in the CDR3. Per the germline V gene, CDR1 is KGHDR and CDR2 is SFDVKD. The V gene lost 7 bases and the J gene lost 7 bases, with 12 bases spanning the gap.

Regarding this clonotype: A much larger clone lies a single base off, so this may be a read error. The chain employs TRBV30 and TRBJ2-7, with TRBD2 as a possible D gene (5 bases). Germline CDR1 reads GTSNPN; CDR2 reads SVGIG (reference sequence). CDR3 length: 12 amino acids. CDR3 bases: TGTGCCTGGATTGGGTCGGGGTACGGGCAGTACTTC. Amino acids: CAWIGSGYGQYF.

The rearrangement links TRBV9 to TRBJ1-6, with 7 bases that match TRBD1. This CDR3 is built from 14 residues. CDR1 and CDR2 from the germline V gene are SGDLS and YYNGEE. V gave up 4 bases and J gave up 6 bases; unmatched junction bases: 4. The CDR3 here is CASSPGDSNSPLHF. The CDR3 DNA reads TGTGCCAGCAGCCCCGGGGACAGTAATTCACCCCTCCACTTT.

The chain joins TRBV27 to TRBJ2-2, with 15 bases lining up with TRBD2. V was clipped by 5 bases and J by 7 bases; unmatched bases: 5. The CDR3 runs 16 residues. Germline values: CDR1 MNHEY, CDR2 SMNVEV (reference sequence). The chain's CDR3 is CASSPWTSGRGGELFF. CDR3 coding DNA: TGTGCCAGCAGTCCCTGGACTAGCGGGAGGGGCGGGGAGCTGTTTTTT.

CDR3 nucleotide sequence: TGTGCCAGCAGCTTAAAAAGGACTAGCGGGAGTGGGCACGAGCAGTACTTC. This codes for CASSLKRTSGSGHEQYF. The chain employs TRBV11-2 and TRBJ2-7; 13 bases align to TRBD2. Germline V CDR1 and CDR2: SGHAT, FQNNGV. The CDR3 runs to 17 residues. V trimming: 2 bases; J trimming: 5 bases; junction bases outside the gene matches: 9.

This clonotype was seen only a few times. The rearrangement joins TRBV25-1 to TRBJ2-6; D is unresolved. Deletions cut 6 bases from V and 0 bases from J, with 3 bases between. CDR3 size: 13 residues. Germline values: CDR1 MGHDK, CDR2 SYGVNS. This chain's CDR3 is CASSTSGANVLTF. The DNA of the CDR3 is TGTGCCAGCAGCACCTCTGGGGCCAACGTCCTGACTTTC.

This clonotype showed up many times. V usage is TRBV2 and J usage is TRBJ2-3; no definite D call. V gave up 5 bases and J gave up 1 base, with 10 bases separating them. There are 14 residues in the CDR3. CDR1 SNHLY and CDR2 FYNNEI come from the germline V gene. The CDR3 here is CASSSGLGTDTQYF. The CDR3 DNA sequence: TGTGCCAGCAGTTCGGGTCTTGGCACAGATACGCAGTATTTT.

This clonotype has at least ten counts. V is TRBV2 and J is TRBJ1-5; D ambiguous. The CDR3 runs to 13 residues. Germline V lookup: CDR1 SNHLY, CDR2 FYNNEI. Trimming stripped 7 bases from V and 0 bases from J, with 7 bases between. In nucleotides, the CDR3 is TGTGCCAGCACCCCCGATAGCAATCAGCCCCAGCATTTT. Translating it yields CASTPDSNQPQHF.

The genes are TRBV18 and TRBJ1-2, with a possible D match to TRBD1 (6 bases). V lost 5 bases to trimming and J lost 7 bases, with 14 bases between them. The CDR3 loop spans 13 amino acids. Germline-derived CDR1 and CDR2 are KGHSH and LQKENI. The CDR3 region is CASSDQGGGGYTF. CDR3 in DNA: TGTGCCAGCTCAGACCAAGGGGGAGGTGGCTACACCTTC.

The gene calls are TRBV6-2 or TRBV6-3 and TRBJ1-5; D is uncertain. Trimming removed 2 bases at V and 6 bases at J, with 11 bases between. The CDR3 runs to 14 residues. Per the germline V gene, CDR1 is MNHEY and CDR2 is SVGEGT. Written as DNA, the CDR3 is TGTGCCAGCAGTTACGTCGGGGTGGGTCAGCCCCAGCATTTT. This codes for CASSYVGVGQPQHF.